The clone carrying this T cell receptor (beta chain) turned up a few times. No antigen is known for it. The CDR3 spans 16 residues. From germline, CDR1 is SGHTA and CDR2 FQGNSA. V lost 5 bases and J lost 4, with 21 bases in between. This entry belongs to a study of beta chain features in type 1 diabetes. Overall study: What patients shared with healthy donors was a similar profile of age, gender and cell yields.

On average, the one heparinised blood draw given by each donor was around 120 mL. Reverse transcribing all isolated RNA meant expressed TCRB transcripts were sequenced. Method: immunoSEQ multiplex PCR; TCRdb's copy keeps in-frame clones and lacks some. The sample carries roughly 180,000 clones, roughly 7.1% recorded once. Study-level points and caveats: The study found that naive, central memory and Treg TCRB repertoires appeared more similar in patients than in healthy donors. Type 1 diabetes patients had TCRB CDR3s that were shorter (moderately but significantly so) in all four CD4+ subsets. Patients with type 1 diabetes carried fewer insertions and had more deletions at their VDJ junctions.

The receptor was isolated from a woman aged 40 to 55 with type 1 diabetes. V usage is TRBV7-2 and J usage is TRBJ2-7; no firm D call. The specimen sequenced was central memory CD4+ T cells from blood. CDR3 sequence (DNA): TGTGCCAGCAGCCTCGTGTTGATGGCGGTGCAATACGAGCAGTACTTC. It codes for CASSLVLMAVQYEQYF.